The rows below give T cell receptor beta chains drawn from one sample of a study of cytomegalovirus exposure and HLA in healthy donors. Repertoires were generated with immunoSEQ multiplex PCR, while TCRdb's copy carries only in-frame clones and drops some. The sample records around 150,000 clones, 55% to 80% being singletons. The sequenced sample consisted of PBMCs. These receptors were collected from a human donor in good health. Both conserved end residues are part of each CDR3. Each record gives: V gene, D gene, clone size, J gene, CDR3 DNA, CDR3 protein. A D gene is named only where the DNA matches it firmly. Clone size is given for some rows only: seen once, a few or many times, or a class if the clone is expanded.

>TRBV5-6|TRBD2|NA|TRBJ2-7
TGTGCCAGCAGCGGTGGACTAGCGGGAGTGTGGGAGCAGTACTTC
CASSGGLAGVWEQYF
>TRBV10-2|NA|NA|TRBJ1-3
TGCGCCAGCAAACTAGACGGTACTTCTGGAAACACCATATATTTT
CASKLDGTSGNTIYF
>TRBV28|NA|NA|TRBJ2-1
TGTGCCAGCAGTTTCAGTCCGGGAGTGCGGTTAAATGAGCAGTTCTTC
CASSFSPGVRLNEQFF
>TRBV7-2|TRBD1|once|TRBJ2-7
TGTGCCAGCAGCCTCTCTCCCCTACAGGGGGACGAGCAGTACTTC
CASSLSPLQGDEQYF
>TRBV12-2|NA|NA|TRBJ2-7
TGTGCAAGTCGCTTTTTAACCTACGAGCAGTACTTC
CASRFLTYEQYF
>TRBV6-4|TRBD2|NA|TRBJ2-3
TGTGCCAGCAGTGACAACAGCGGGGGGTCTAACACAGATACGCAGTATTTT
CASSDNSGGSNTDTQYF
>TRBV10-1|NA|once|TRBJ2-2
TGCGCCAGCAGTGAGACAGGGATGACCGGGGAGCTGTTTTTT
CASSETGMTGELFF
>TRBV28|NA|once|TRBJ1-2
TGTGCCAGCAGTTTCGGCAGGGGCCCCTCTAACTATGGCTACACCTTC
CASSFGRGPSNYGYTF
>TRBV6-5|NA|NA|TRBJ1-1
TGTGCCAGCAGTGGAACAGAGAACACTGAAGCTTTCTTT
CASSGTENTEAFF
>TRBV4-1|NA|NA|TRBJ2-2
TGCGCCAGCAGCCAAGTGAGACAGAAGAACACCGGGGAGCTGTTTTTT
CASSQVRQKNTGELFF
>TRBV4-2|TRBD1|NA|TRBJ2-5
TGTGCCAGCAGCCAAGATGAGTTAACAGGGGGGTACCAAGAGACCCAGTACTTC
CASSQDELTGGYQETQYF
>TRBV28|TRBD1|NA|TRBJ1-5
TGTGCCAGCAGTACCCCGACAGGGCGCTTTCGATTGAGCAATCAGCCCCAGCATTTT
CASSTPTGRFRLSNQPQHF
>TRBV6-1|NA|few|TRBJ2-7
TGTGCCAGCGGCGTAACGGGATCCTACGAGCAGTACTTC
CASGVTGSYEQYF
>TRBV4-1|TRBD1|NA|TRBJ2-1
TGCGCCAGCAGCCAAGCGTGGTATGAGGGGGCCGGCTACAATGAGCAGTTCTTC
CASSQAWYEGAGYNEQFF
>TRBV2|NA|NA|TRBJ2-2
TGTGCCAGCAGGGGACATAGTACCGGGGAGCTGTTTTTT
CASRGHSTGELFF
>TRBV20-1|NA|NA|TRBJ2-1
TGCAGTGCCCCCCGACGAGGGGAGCAGTTCTTC
CSAPRRGEQFF
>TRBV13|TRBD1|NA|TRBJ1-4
TGTGCCAGCAGCCCCGGGACAGGACGGGAAAAACTGTTTTTT
CASSPGTGREKLFF
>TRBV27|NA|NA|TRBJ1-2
TGTGCCAGCAGTCCCGGACAGAGCCTCTATGGCTACACCTTC
CASSPGQSLYGYTF
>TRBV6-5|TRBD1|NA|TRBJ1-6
TGTGCCACCGGTGGGACAGGGAGGACACCCCTCCACTTT
CATGGTGRTPLHF
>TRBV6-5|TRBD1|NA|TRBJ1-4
TGTGCCAGCAGTTGGACAGGGGCCAATGAAAAACTGTTTTTT
CASSWTGANEKLFF
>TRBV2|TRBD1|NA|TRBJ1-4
TGTGCCAGCGGGGGCAGGGGGCCTAATGAAAAACTGTTTTTT
CASGGRGPNEKLFF
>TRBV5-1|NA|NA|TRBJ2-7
TGCGCCAGCAGCTTGGAGGGGGGGCTTATGGACGAGCAGTACTTC
CASSLEGGLMDEQYF
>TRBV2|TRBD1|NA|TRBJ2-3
TGTGCCAGCAGGAGGGGGCTCATCACAGATACGCAGTATTTT
CASRRGLITDTQYF
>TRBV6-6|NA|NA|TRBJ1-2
TGTGCCAGCAGTGTAGGTGGGGCGGACTATGGCTACACCTTC
CASSVGGADYGYTF
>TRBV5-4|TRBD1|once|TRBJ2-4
TGTGCCAGCAGCAACGGACAGGGGCCAAACATTCAGTACTTC
CASSNGQGPNIQYF
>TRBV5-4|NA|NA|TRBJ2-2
TGTGCCAGCAGCCTGATCGGGTTATCGACCGGGGAGCTGTTTTTT
CASSLIGLSTGELFF
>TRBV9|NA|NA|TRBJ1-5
TGTGCCAGCAGCACAAGCCAGGGGACGGATCAGCCCCAGCATTTT
CASSTSQGTDQPQHF
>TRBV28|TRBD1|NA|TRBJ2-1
TGTGCCAGCAACCTTGACAGGGGCAATGAGCAGTTCTTC
CASNLDRGNEQFF